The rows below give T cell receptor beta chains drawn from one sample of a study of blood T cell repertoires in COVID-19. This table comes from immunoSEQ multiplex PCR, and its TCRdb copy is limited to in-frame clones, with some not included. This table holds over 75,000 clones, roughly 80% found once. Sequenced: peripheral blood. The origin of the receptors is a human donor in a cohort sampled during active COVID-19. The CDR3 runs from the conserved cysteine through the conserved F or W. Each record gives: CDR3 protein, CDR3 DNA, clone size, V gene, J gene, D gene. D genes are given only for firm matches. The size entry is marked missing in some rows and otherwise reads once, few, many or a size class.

CASSIVTGHRADTQYF,TGTGCCAGTAGTATAGTGACAGGCCATCGGGCAGATACGCAGTATTTT,-,TRBV19,TRBJ2-3,-
CASSLTATRTQYF,TGTGCCAGCAGTTTGACAGCCACGCGGACCCAGTACTTC,-,TRBV6-5,TRBJ2-5,-
CASSPGGSGTFYEQYF,TGTGCCAGCAGCCCAGGGGGTAGCGGGACGTTCTACGAGCAGTACTTC,-,TRBV7-8,TRBJ2-7,-
CASGTGTRYGYTF,TGTGCCTCCGGGACAGGGACTCGGTATGGCTACACCTTC,few,TRBV30,TRBJ1-2,TRBD1
CAWSVRVRETQYF,TGTGCCTGGAGTGTACGAGTGCGGGAGACCCAGTACTTC,-,TRBV30,TRBJ2-5,-
CASSDGEGDTQYF,TGTGCCAGCAGTGACGGGGAGGGAGATACGCAGTATTTT,-,TRBV6-1,TRBJ2-3,TRBD2
CASSTDRGSSGELFF,TGTGCCAGTAGTACCGACAGGGGATCTTCCGGGGAGCTGTTTTTT,-,TRBV19,TRBJ2-2,TRBD1
CASSPSGTSGPYEQYF,TGTGCCAGCAGTCCGTCCGGGACTAGCGGTCCCTACGAGCAGTACTTC,-,TRBV27,TRBJ2-7,TRBD2
CASSLASSGANVLTF,TGTGCCAGCAGTTTGGCCTCCTCTGGGGCCAACGTCCTGACTTTC,once,TRBV28,TRBJ2-6,-
CASSEQGPQETQYF,TGTGCCAGCAGTGAGCAGGGCCCTCAAGAGACCCAGTACTTC,-,TRBV6-1,TRBJ2-5,-
CASSQSGTDYGYTF,TGTGCCAGCAGTCAGTCCGGGACAGATTATGGCTACACCTTC,-,TRBV6-6,TRBJ1-2,TRBD1
CASSLNPGGGGQPQHF,TGTGCCAGCAGTTTAAACCCCGGAGGGGGCGGTCAGCCCCAGCATTTT,-,TRBV27,TRBJ1-5,TRBD1
CASCPGEKYEQYF,TGTGCCAGCTGCCCGGGGGAAAAATACGAGCAGTACTTC,-,TRBV2,TRBJ2-7,-
CASSGRQGVGNTEAFF,TGTGCCAGCAGCGGGCGACAGGGCGTAGGAAACACTGAAGCTTTCTTT,-,TRBV9,TRBJ1-1,TRBD1
CASRRGGELFF,TGTGCCAGCAGGAGAGGGGGGGAGCTGTTTTTT,-,TRBV2,TRBJ2-2,-
CASSPRARGQNEQYF,TGTGCCAGCAGCCCGCGCGCCAGGGGGCAGAACGAGCAGTACTTC,-,TRBV11-2,TRBJ2-7,TRBD1
CASSQVDLARNEQFF,TGTGCCAGCAGCCAAGTCGACTTAGCGCGGAATGAGCAGTTCTTC,-,TRBV14,TRBJ2-1,-
CASSRGQGKNEQFF,TGTGCCAGCAGCCGCGGACAGGGGAAGAATGAGCAGTTCTTC,-,TRBV2,TRBJ2-1,TRBD1
CASSSLDRDTSSGNTIYF,TGTGCCAGCAGCTCCCTGGACAGGGATACGAGCTCTGGAAACACCATATATTTT,-,TRBV5-6,TRBJ1-3,TRBD1
CSASGQSNNSPLHF,TGCAGTGCTAGTGGGCAGTCGAATAATTCACCCCTCCACTTT,once,TRBV20-1,TRBJ1-6,-
CASSLDRGRTEAFF,TGTGCCAGCAGCTTGGACAGGGGACGAACTGAAGCTTTCTTT,-,TRBV5-4,TRBJ1-1,TRBD1
CATSRDRDNSPLHF,TGTGCCACCAGCAGAGATCGGGATAATTCACCCCTCCACTTT,-,TRBV15,TRBJ1-6,-
CASSQGPSGGYNEQFF,TGTGCCAGCAGCCAAGGTCCTAGCGGGGGATACAATGAGCAGTTCTTC,-,TRBV3-1/TRBV3-2,TRBJ2-1,TRBD2
CASSQESVAGNTIYF,TGTGCCAGCAGCCAAGAATCGGTCGCCGGAAACACCATATATTTT,few,TRBV3-1/TRBV3-2,TRBJ1-3,-
CASRSGHRNTEAFF,TGTGCCAGCAGGTCGGGACACCGGAACACTGAAGCTTTCTTT,-,TRBV2,TRBJ1-1,-
CASSLSGTGELFF,TGCGCCAGCAGCTTGTCAGGGACCGGGGAGCTGTTTTTT,-,TRBV5-1,TRBJ2-2,-
CASGKGQGASHGYTF,TGTGCCAGCGGAAAGGGACAGGGGGCGTCTCATGGCTACACCTTC,-,TRBV11-2,TRBJ1-2,TRBD1
CSADEGASKQFF,TGCAGCGCCGACGAGGGGGCCAGCAAGCAGTTCTTC,-,TRBV29-1,TRBJ2-1,TRBD1
CASSFDRSGGYTF,TGTGCCAGCAGCTTCGACAGATCAGGCGGCTACACCTTC,-,TRBV5-6,TRBJ1-2,-
CASSLPQGYNEQFF,TGTGCCAGCAGTTTGCCCCAGGGCTACAATGAGCAGTTCTTC,-,TRBV28,TRBJ2-1,-
CASSQGLTGGAGKLFF,TGTGCCAGCAGCCAAGGATTGACAGGGGGCGCGGGAAAACTGTTTTTT,-,TRBV14,TRBJ1-4,TRBD1
CASSTGGGSYSPLHF,TGTGCCAGCAGCACAGGCGGGGGGTCTTATTCACCCCTCCACTTT,-,TRBV11-2,TRBJ1-6,-
CASSSTGGSYNEQFF,TGCGCCAGCAGCTCTACAGGGGGCTCCTACAATGAGCAGTTCTTC,few,TRBV5-1,TRBJ2-1,TRBD1
CSVVQGAGGELFF,TGCAGCGTTGTCCAGGGGGCCGGCGGGGAGCTGTTTTTT,once,TRBV29-1,TRBJ2-2,TRBD1
CASSAEGRRNTEAFF,TGCGCCAGCAGCGCGGAGGGACGGAGGAACACTGAAGCTTTCTTT,-,TRBV5-1,TRBJ1-1,-
CASSLGTATNEKLFF,TGTGCCAGCAGTTTAGGAACAGCAACTAATGAAAAACTGTTTTTT,-,TRBV28,TRBJ1-4,-
CASSPNNREGYTF,TGTGCCAGCAGTCCTAACAACAGGGAAGGCTACACCTTC,-,TRBV28,TRBJ1-2,-
CATASGGLAKNIQYF,TGTGCCACGGCTTCGGGGGGCCTAGCCAAAAACATTCAGTACTTC,few,TRBV6-1,TRBJ2-4,-
CASSQQGKETQYF,TGCGCCAGCAGCCAACAGGGCAAGGAGACCCAGTACTTC,-,TRBV10-2,TRBJ2-5,-
CASSDPWGTGETQYF,TGTGCCAGCAGTGACCCTTGGGGCACCGGAGAGACCCAGTACTTC,-,TRBV6-1,TRBJ2-5,-